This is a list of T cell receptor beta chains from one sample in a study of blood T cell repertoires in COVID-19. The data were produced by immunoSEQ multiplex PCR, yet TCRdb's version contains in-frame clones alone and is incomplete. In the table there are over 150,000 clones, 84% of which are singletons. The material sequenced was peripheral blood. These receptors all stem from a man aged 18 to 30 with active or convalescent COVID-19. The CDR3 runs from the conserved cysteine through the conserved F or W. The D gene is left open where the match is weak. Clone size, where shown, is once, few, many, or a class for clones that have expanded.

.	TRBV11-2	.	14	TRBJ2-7	CASSLVGASYEQYF	TGTGCCAGCAGCTTAGTGGGGGCCTCCTACGAGCAGTACTTC
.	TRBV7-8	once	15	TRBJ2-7	CASSRESGGLYEQYF	TGTGCCAGCAGCCGAGAATCCGGGGGGCTTTACGAGCAGTACTTC
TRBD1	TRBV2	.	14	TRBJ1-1	CASSGQGGHTEAFF	TGTGCCAGCAGTGGACAGGGGGGTCACACTGAAGCTTTCTTT
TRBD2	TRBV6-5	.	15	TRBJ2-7	CASIGIAGGAYEQYF	TGTGCCAGCATCGGAATAGCGGGGGGTGCTTACGAGCAGTACTTC
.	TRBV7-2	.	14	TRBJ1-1	CASSDRGLNTEAFF	TGTGCCAGCAGCGACCGCGGCCTGAACACTGAAGCTTTCTTT
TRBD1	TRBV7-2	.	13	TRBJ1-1	CASSGTGGTEAFF	TGTGCCAGCAGCGGTACAGGGGGCACTGAAGCTTTCTTT
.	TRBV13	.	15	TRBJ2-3	CASSLNVGSTDTQYF	TGTGCCAGCAGCTTAAATGTCGGTAGCACAGATACGCAGTATTTT
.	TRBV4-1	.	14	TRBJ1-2	CASSQDNRGYGYTF	TGCGCCAGCAGCCAAGATAATAGGGGTTATGGCTACACCTTC
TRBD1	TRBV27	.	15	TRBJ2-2	CASSFMRQGRGELFF	TGTGCCAGCAGTTTTATGAGACAGGGCCGTGGGGAGCTGTTTTTT
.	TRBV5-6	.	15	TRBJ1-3	CASSLFGPTGNTIYF	TGTGCCAGCAGCTTATTTGGGCCGACTGGAAACACCATATATTTT
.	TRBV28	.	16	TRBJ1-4	CASSFDQGGANEKLFF	TGTGCCAGCAGTTTTGATCAAGGGGGAGCTAATGAAAAACTGTTTTTT
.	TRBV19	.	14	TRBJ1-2	CASSRSTENYGYTF	TGTGCCAGTAGTAGGTCGACGGAGAACTATGGCTACACCTTC
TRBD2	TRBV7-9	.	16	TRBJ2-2	CASSSVLAGGPGELFF	TGTGCCAGCAGCTCCGTTTTAGCGGGGGGGCCCGGGGAGCTGTTTTTT
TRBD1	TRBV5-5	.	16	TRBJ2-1	CASSLATGQGYNEQFF	TGTGCCAGCAGCTTGGCCACAGGACAGGGGTACAATGAGCAGTTCTTC
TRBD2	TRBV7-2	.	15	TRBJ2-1	CASSSGLAGGYEQFF	TGTGCCAGCAGCTCTGGACTAGCGGGAGGGTATGAGCAGTTCTTC
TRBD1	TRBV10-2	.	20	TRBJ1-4	CASSSGQGAWGQLTNEKLFF	TGCGCCAGCAGTTCGGGACAGGGGGCATGGGGACAACTGACTAATGAAAAACTGTTTTTT
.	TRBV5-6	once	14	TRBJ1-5	CASSLFRGNQPQHF	TGTGCCAGCAGCTTGTTCCGGGGGAATCAGCCCCAGCATTTT
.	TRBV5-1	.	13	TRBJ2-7	CASSIGQNYEQYF	TGCGCCAGCAGCATCGGACAAAATTACGAGCAGTACTTC
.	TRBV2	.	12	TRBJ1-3	CASAGAGNTIYF	TGTGCCAGCGCGGGGGCTGGAAACACCATATATTTT
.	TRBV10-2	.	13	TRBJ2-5	CASTTGVQETQYF	TGCGCCAGTACCACAGGCGTACAAGAGACCCAGTACTTC
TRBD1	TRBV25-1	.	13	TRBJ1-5	CASSAQGWQPQHF	TGTGCCAGCAGTGCACAGGGGTGGCAGCCCCAGCATTTT
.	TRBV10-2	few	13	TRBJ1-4	CASGRVGNEKLFF	TGCGCCAGCGGTCGGGTCGGGAATGAAAAACTGTTTTTT
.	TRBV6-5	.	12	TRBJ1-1	CASSQGITEAFF	TGTGCCAGCAGTCAGGGGATCACTGAAGCTTTCTTT
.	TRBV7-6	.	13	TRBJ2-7	CASSLARGYEQYF	TGTGCCAGCAGCTTGGCCAGGGGCTACGAGCAGTACTTC
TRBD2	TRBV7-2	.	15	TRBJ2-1	CASSRTSGRYNEQFF	TGTGCCAGCAGCCGGACTAGCGGGAGGTACAATGAGCAGTTCTTC
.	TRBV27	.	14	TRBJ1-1	CASSFPQGNTEAFF	TGTGCCAGCAGTTTCCCTCAGGGGAACACTGAAGCTTTCTTT
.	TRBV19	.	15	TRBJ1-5	CASSVQQGRNQPQHF	TGTGCCAGTAGTGTCCAACAGGGACGAAATCAGCCCCAGCATTTT
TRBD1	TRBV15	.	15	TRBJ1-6	CATSRTGVYNSPLHF	TGTGCCACCAGCAGAACAGGGGTTTATAATTCACCCCTCCACTTT
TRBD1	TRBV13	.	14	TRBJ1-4	CASSPRTGNEKLFF	TGTGCCAGCAGCCCCAGGACAGGGAATGAAAAACTGTTTTTT
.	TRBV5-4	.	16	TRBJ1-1	CASSLGGGRLNTEAFF	TGTGCCAGCAGCTTGGGCGGGGGACGACTAAACACTGAAGCTTTCTTT
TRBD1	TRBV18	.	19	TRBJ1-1	CASSPLGQGVILMNTEAFF	TGTGCCAGCTCACCATTGGGACAGGGGGTGATTTTAATGAACACTGAAGCTTTCTTT
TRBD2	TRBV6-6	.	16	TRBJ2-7	CASSSGTSGRGGEQYF	TGTGCCAGCAGTTCAGGGACTAGCGGGAGAGGCGGCGAGCAGTACTTC
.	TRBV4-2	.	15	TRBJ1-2	CASSQAKGGVYGYTF	TGTGCCAGCAGCCAAGCAAAGGGGGGGGTTTATGGCTACACCTTC
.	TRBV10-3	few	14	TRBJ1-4	CAISAGQDKEKLFF	TGTGCCATCAGTGCAGGCCAGGACAAAGAAAAACTGTTTTTT
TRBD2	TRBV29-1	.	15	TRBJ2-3	CSVDISGDYTDTQYF	TGCAGCGTCGATATTAGCGGGGACTACACAGATACGCAGTATTTT
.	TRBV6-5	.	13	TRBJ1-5	CASSNRPNQPQHF	TGTGCCAGCAGTAACAGGCCTAATCAGCCCCAGCATTTT
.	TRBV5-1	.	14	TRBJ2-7	CASSLEGRGYEQYF	TGCGCCAGCAGCTTGGAGGGCAGGGGCTACGAGCAGTACTTC
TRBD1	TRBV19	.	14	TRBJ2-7	CASSTGQGRDEQYF	TGTGCCAGTAGTACAGGACAGGGTCGTGACGAGCAGTACTTC
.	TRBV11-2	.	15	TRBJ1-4	CASSPLLGADEKLFF	TGTGCCAGCAGCCCCCTGTTGGGGGCTGATGAAAAACTGTTTTTT
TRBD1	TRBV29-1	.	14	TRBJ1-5	CSVRQGGSNQPQHF	TGCAGCGTAAGACAGGGGGGCTCGAATCAGCCCCAGCATTTT
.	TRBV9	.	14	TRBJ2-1	CASSGRKGDNEQFF	TGTGCCAGCAGCGGACGAAAAGGGGACAATGAGCAGTTCTTC
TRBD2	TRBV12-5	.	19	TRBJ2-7	CASGLSAGGFIPTPYEQYF	TGTGCTAGTGGTTTGTCTGCGGGAGGCTTTATACCAACCCCCTACGAGCAGTACTTC
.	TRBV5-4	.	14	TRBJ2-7	CASSSGVQHYEQYF	TGTGCCAGCAGCTCGGGGGTACAGCATTACGAGCAGTACTTC
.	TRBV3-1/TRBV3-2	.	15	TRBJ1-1	CASSQVPGQNTEAFF	TGTGCCAGCAGCCAAGTTCCCGGACAGAACACTGAAGCTTTCTTT
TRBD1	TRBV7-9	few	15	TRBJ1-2	CASSLRTGTVRGYTF	TGTGCCAGCAGCCTTCGAACTGGGACAGTCAGAGGCTACACCTTC
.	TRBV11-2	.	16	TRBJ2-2	CASSLLISVNTGELFF	TGTGCCAGCAGCTTACTGATATCGGTGAACACCGGGGAGCTGTTTTTT
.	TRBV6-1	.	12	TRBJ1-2	CASSEYIYGYTF	TGTGCCAGCAGTGAATACATCTATGGCTACACCTTC
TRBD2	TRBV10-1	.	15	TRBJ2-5	CASSEARGGMETQYF	TGCGCCAGCAGTGAAGCGCGGGGGGGAATGGAGACCCAGTACTTC
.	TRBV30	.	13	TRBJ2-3	CAWGQGAQDTQYF	TGTGCCTGGGGTCAAGGGGCGCAAGATACGCAGTATTTT